This T cell receptor (beta chain) was identified in a study of T cell changes during pregnancy in multiple sclerosis. The data were produced by immunoSEQ multiplex PCR, yet TCRdb's version contains in-frame clones alone and is incomplete. The data show 35,000 or so clones, about 90% seen once. The sample in question was CD4+ T cells from peripheral blood mononuclear cells, obtained after pregnancy. This TCR derives from a female donor with multiple sclerosis, enrolled in a pregnancy study.

The CDR3: CASSEWDRISGNTIYF. CDR3 sequence (DNA): TGTGCCAGCAGTGAATGGGACAGGATCTCTGGAAACACCATATATTTT. The chain is built from TRBV2 and TRBJ1-3, with 8 bases aligning to TRBD1. Germline V CDR1 and CDR2: SNHLY, FYNNEI. Germline trimming cut 2 bases from V and 0 bases from J; bases unmatched to any gene: 3. The CDR3 consists of 16 residues.